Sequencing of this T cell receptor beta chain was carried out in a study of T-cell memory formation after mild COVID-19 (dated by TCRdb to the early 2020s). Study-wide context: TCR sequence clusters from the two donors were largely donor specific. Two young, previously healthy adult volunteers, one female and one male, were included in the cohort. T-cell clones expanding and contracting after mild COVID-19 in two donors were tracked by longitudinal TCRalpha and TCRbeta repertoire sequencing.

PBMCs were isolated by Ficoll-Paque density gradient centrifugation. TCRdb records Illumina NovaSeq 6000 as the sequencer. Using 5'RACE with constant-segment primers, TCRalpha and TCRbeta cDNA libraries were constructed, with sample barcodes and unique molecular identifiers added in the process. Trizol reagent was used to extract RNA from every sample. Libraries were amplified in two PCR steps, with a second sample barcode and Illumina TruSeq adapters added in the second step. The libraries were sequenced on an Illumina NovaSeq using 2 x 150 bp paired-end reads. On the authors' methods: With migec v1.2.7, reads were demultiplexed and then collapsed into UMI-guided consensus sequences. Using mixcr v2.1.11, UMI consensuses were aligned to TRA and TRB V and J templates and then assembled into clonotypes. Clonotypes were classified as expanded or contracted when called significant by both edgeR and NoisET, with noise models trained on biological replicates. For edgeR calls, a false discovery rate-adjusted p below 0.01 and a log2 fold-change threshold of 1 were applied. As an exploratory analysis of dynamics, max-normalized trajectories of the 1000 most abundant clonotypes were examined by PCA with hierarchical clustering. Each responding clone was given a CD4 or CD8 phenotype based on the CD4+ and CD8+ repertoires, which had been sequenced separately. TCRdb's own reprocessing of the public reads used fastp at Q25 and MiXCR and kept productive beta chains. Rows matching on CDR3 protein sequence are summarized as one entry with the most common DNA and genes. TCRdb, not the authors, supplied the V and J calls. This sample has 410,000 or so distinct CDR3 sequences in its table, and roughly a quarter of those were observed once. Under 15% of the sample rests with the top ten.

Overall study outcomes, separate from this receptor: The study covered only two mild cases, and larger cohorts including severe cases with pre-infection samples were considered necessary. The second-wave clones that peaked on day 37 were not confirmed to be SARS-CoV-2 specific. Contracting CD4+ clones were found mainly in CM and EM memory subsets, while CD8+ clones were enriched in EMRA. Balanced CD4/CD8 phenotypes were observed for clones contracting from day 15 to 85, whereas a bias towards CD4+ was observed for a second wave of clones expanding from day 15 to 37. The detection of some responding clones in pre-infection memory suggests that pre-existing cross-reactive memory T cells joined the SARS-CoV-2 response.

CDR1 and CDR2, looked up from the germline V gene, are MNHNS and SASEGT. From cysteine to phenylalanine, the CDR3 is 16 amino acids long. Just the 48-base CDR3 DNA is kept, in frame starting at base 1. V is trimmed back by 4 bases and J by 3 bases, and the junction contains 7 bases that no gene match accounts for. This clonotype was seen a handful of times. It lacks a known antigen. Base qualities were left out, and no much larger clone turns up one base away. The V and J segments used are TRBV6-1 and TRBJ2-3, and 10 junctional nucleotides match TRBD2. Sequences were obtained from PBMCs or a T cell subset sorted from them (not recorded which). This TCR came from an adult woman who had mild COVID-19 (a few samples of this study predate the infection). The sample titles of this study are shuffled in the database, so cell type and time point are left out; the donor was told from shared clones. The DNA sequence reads TGTGCCAGCAGTGGGCAAGCGGGAGGGAGTACAGATACGCAGTATTTT. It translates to CASSGQAGGSTDTQYF.